These 23 T cell receptor beta chains originate from one sample sequenced in a study of blood T cell repertoires in COVID-19. Using immunoSEQ multiplex PCR, the repertoire was profiled, and TCRdb retains in-frame clones only, with some absent. The profile covers fewer than 350,000 clones, with approximately 83% appearing a single time and about 2.2% taken by the ten largest. The material sequenced was peripheral blood. The receptors derive from a woman aged 25 to 39 who had recovered from COVID-19.

The CDR3 loop is CASSTTSGQTDTQYF. CDR3 bases: TGTGCCAGCAGTACGACTAGCGGACAAACAGATACGCAGTATTTT. The chain carries TRBV5-5 and TRBJ2-3; TRBD2 aligns across 9 bases. The CDR3 has 15 amino acids. V lost 5 bases and J lost 3; bases outside the gene matches: 7. CDR1 and CDR2 (germline): SGHKS, YYEKEE (reference sequence). The entire variable domain, with the rest obtained from reference TRBV5-5 and TRBJ2-3, is as follows: DAGVTQSPTHLIKTRGQQVTLRCSPISGHKSVSWYQQVLGQGPQFIFQYYEKEERGRGNFPDRFSARQFPNYSSELNVNALLLGDSALYLCASSTTSGQTDTQYFGPGTRLTVL.

The chain has TRBV21-1 and TRBJ2-7; TRBD1 reflects the table's D call only, with no check against the DNA. TRBV21-1 is recorded as a pseudogene. The CDR3 has 16 residues. CDR3 region: CASSKVRDREYYEQYF. In DNA, the CDR3 is TGTGCCAGCAGCAAAGTAAGGGACAGGGAATACTACGAGCAGTACTTC.

The V and J genes are TRBV18 and TRBJ1-5, with TRBD1 as a possible D gene (5 bases). The CDR3 covers 16 residues. Germline V gives CDR1 KGHSH, CDR2 LQKENI. V lost 1 base and J 4 bases, leaving 14 bases between the germline ends. CDR3 protein: CASSPLAATANQPQHF. The CDR3 DNA follows: TGTGCCAGCTCACCACTGGCAGCGACAGCAAATCAGCCCCAGCATTTT. The full variable domain, its missing parts supplied by reference TRBV18 and TRBJ1-5, is NAGVMQNPRHLVRRRGQEARLRCSPMKGHSHVYWYRQLPEEGLKFMVYLQKENIIDESGMPKERFSAEFPKEGPSILRIQQVVRGDSAAYFCASSPLAATANQPQHFGDGTRLSIL.

This clone came up once. V and J are TRBV5-1 and TRBJ2-1; TRBD2 might be the D (6 bases). Trimming pared 6 bases from V and 7 bases from J, leaving 8 bases between. The CDR3 loop spans 11 amino acids. From germline, CDR1 is SGHRS and CDR2 YFSETQ. CDR3: CASTAGNEQFF. The CDR3 nucleotides are TGCGCCAGCACGGCGGGGAATGAGCAGTTCTTC.

The V and J genes are TRBV10-3 and TRBJ1-6; D remains ambiguous. CDR3 length: 14 residues. V was trimmed by 11 bases and J by 0 bases, leaving 11 bases between them. From germline, CDR1 is ENHRY and CDR2 SYGVKD. DNA for the CDR3: TGTGCCTCCTCACCGAGCTCCTATAATTCACCCCTCCACTTT. It encodes CASSPSSYNSPLHF.

The sample holds a few counts of this clone. The chain is built from TRBV2 and TRBJ2-5, with 7 nucleotides matching TRBD1. This CDR3 comprises 16 residues. Germline CDR1 SNHLY, CDR2 FYNNEI. The V segment lost 4 bases and the J segment 4 bases; nucleotides outside the gene matches: 12. Written as DNA, the CDR3 is TGTGCCAGCAGTGCCCAGACAGGGAATCGGGGAGAGACCCAGTACTTC. Protein sequence: CASSAQTGNRGETQYF. Full variable domain (rest looked up from reference TRBV2 and TRBJ2-5): EPEVTQTPSHQVTQMGQEVILRCVPISNHLYFYWYRQILGQKVEFLVSFYNNEISEKSEIFDDQFSVERPDGSNFTLKIRSTKLEDSAMYFCASSAQTGNRGETQYFGPGTRLLVL.

The count of this clone is one. The rearrangement joins TRBV5-4 to TRBJ1-6; no clear D gene. Deletions cut 4 bases from V and 6 bases from J, with 8 bases between. CDR1 is SGHNT and CDR2 is YYREEE in the germline V gene (reference sequence). This CDR3 has 13 amino acids. CDR3 region: CASSQISNSPLHF. The CDR3 bases are TGTGCCAGCAGCCAGATCAGTAATTCACCCCTCCACTTT.

The chain uses TRBV5-8 and TRBJ1-1; 7 bases agree with TRBD1. The germline V gene encodes CDR1 SGHTS and CDR2 YDEGEE. V was pared by 5 bases and J by 4 bases, with 2 bases of the junction left unmatched. The CDR3 is 12 residues long. The CDR3 DNA reads TGTGCCAGCAGGCAGGGGGGCACTGAAGCTTTCTTT. Translated, it gives CASRQGGTEAFF.

V and J are TRBV12-3 or TRBV12-4 and TRBJ2-2; D unclear. Trimming took 3 bases from V and 8 from J, leaving 4 bases between them. This CDR3 is built from 11 residues. CDR3 in amino acids: CASSLSGELFF. The CDR3 region has the DNA TGTGCCAGCAGTTTGTCAGGGGAGCTGTTTTTT.

The CDR3 is CASRGLSYEKLFF. Here the CDR3 DNA reads TGTGCCAGTAGAGGACTTTCCTATGAAAAACTGTTTTTT. The chain combines TRBV19 with TRBJ1-4; no reliable D call. Germline CDR1 is LNHDA and CDR2 is SQIVND (reference sequence). The ends were cut back, 6 bases at V and 6 bases at J, with 11 bases in the middle. The CDR3 sequence is 13 residues long.

This chain joins TRBV3-1 (or the pseudogene TRBV3-2) and TRBJ2-7, with D possibly matching TRBD1 (5 bases). Germline V gives CDR1 LGHDT, CDR2 YNNKEL (reference sequence). The V and J ends lost 2 bases and 5 bases respectively, with 16 bases between them. There are 15 residues in the CDR3. CDR3 in amino acids: CASSQRDRKVDEQYF. The CDR3 DNA is TGTGCCAGCAGCCAAAGAGACAGAAAGGTGGACGAGCAGTACTTC.

The chain is built from TRBV28 and TRBJ2-1; TRBD2 might be the D (5 bases). Germline CDR1 is MDHEN and CDR2 is SYDVKM. This CDR3 is 13 amino acids long. V gave up 3 bases and J gave up 8 bases, with 11 bases separating them. The CDR3 coding sequence is TGTGCCAGCAGTTTGACGGGGAACCATGAGCAGTTCTTC. Translated: CASSLTGNHEQFF.

The genes are TRBV27 and TRBJ2-3, with a weak D call TRBD2 (6 bases). The V and J ends lost 4 bases and 3 bases respectively, with 14 bases between them. CDR3 length equals 15 residues. CDR1 MNHEY and CDR2 SMNVEV come from the germline V gene (reference sequence). The CDR3, as DNA: TGTGCCAGCAGTTACCGCGGGATGTGGACAGATACGCAGTATTTT. This gives the protein CASSYRGMWTDTQYF.

V gene TRBV30 combines with J gene TRBJ1-2, with TRBD1 matching over 9 bases. Germline V gene data show CDR1 as GTSNPN and CDR2 as SVGIG (reference sequence). CDR3 length equals 14 residues. V trimming: 3 bases; J trimming: 7 bases; junction bases outside the gene matches: 9. The CDR3 here is CAWSRDREIAGYTF. The CDR3, as DNA: TGTGCCTGGAGCAGGGACAGGGAGATTGCTGGCTACACCTTC.

V gene TRBV12-3 or TRBV12-4 combines with J gene TRBJ2-1, with D perhaps TRBD2 (6 bases). V dropped 6 bases and J dropped 7 bases, with 13 bases sitting between them. CDR3 length: 13 residues. The CDR3 reads CASRPIRENEQFF. CDR3 nucleotide sequence: TGTGCCAGCAGGCCCATTCGGGAGAATGAGCAGTTCTTC.

To note about this clone: This may come from a read error, since a much larger clone is one base off. The chain recombines TRBV6-6 with TRBJ1-1, with D unresolved. The length of the CDR3 is 11 residues. Germline V gene lookup returns CDR1 MNHNY and CDR2 SVGAGI (reference sequence). V was pared by 5 bases and J by 3 bases, with 4 bases between. The CDR3 coding sequence is TGTGCCAGCAGTGCGGACACTGAAGCTTTCTTT. Amino acid sequence: CASSADTEAFF.

V is TRBV7-9 and J is TRBJ1-4; the match to TRBD1 covers 10 bases. Germline V lookup: CDR1 SEHNR, CDR2 FQNEAQ (reference sequence). The CDR3 runs to 18 residues. V lost 3 bases and J lost 3; bases outside the gene matches: 10. CDR3 in DNA: TGTGCCAGCAGCTTCCCCCCGGGACAGGGGTTGGCTAATGAAAAACTGTTTTTT. It yields the protein CASSFPPGQGLANEKLFF.

V is TRBV28 and J is TRBJ1-5; D is perhaps TRBD1 (5 bases). Trimming removed 6 bases at V and 7 bases at J, with 13 bases between. The CDR3 runs to 13 residues. From germline, CDR1 is MDHEN and CDR2 SYDVKM. The CDR3, as DNA: TGTGCCAGCAGCTGGGGGGGGACCCAGCCCCAGCATTTT. As protein: CASSWGGTQPQHF.

The chain is built from TRBV6-6 and TRBJ2-1, with 8 bases matching TRBD2. The trim removed 5 bases at V and 8 bases at J, leaving 8 bases unmatched. The CDR3 runs 14 residues. Germline V gives CDR1 MNHNY, CDR2 SVGAGI (reference sequence). The CDR3 nucleotides read TGTGCCAGCAGTCCCCCGGGGGGGGCCCATGAGCAGTTCTTC. It codes for CASSPPGGAHEQFF.

The V call is TRBV28, the J call TRBJ1-2; 9 nucleotides agree with TRBD1. The CDR3 sequence is 12 residues long. V was clipped by 6 bases and J by 7 bases; unmatched bases: 3. Germline CDR1 reads MDHEN; CDR2 reads SYDVKM. CDR3 region: CASSTGGGGYTF. In nucleotides, the CDR3 is TGTGCCAGCAGCACAGGGGGCGGTGGCTACACCTTC.

This rearrangement joins TRBV2 to TRBJ1-5; D remains unclear. The CDR3 consists of 13 residues. Trimming took off 3 bases at V and 7 bases at J, with 10 bases between the two ends. CDR1 is SNHLY and CDR2 is FYNNEI in the germline V gene. CDR3 sequence (DNA): TGTGCCAGCAGTGACAGGAGGGCCCAGCCCCAGCATTTT. Translating gives CASSDRRAQPQHF.

This sequence joins TRBV19 and TRBJ1-4; possibly TRBD1 for D (6 bases). The germline V gene has CDR1 LNHDA and CDR2 SQIVND (reference sequence). The CDR3 spans 16 residues. With 5 bases removed from V and 0 bases from J, the gap between germline ends came to 13 bases. CDR3 sequence reads: CASSEVSGATNEKLFF. CDR3 coding DNA: TGTGCCAGTAGTGAAGTTTCAGGGGCAACTAATGAAAAACTGTTTTTT.

This clone was recorded only once. The chain joins TRBV5-1 to TRBJ2-2; possibly TRBD1 for D (6 bases). Trimming removed 4 bases from V and 0 bases from J, with 10 bases in between. Germline V gene lookup returns CDR1 SGHRS and CDR2 YFSETQ. This CDR3 comprises 15 residues. The CDR3: CASSPGTSNTGELFF. CDR3 DNA: TGCGCCAGCAGCCCCGGGACATCGAACACCGGGGAGCTGTTTTTT.